These 30 T cell receptor beta chains came from one sample sequenced in a study of OX40 agonist ivuxolimab in advanced cancers. Here immunoSEQ multiplex PCR was the method, and the copy in TCRdb shows in-frame clones only, minus some. The sample consists of some 55,000 clones, 90% to 95% of them appearing once. This specimen consisted of CD4+ or CD8+ T cells sorted from blood, obtained in a trial of the OX40 agonist ivuxolimab. These receptors were obtained from an adult with an advanced solid tumor such as melanoma, head and neck, liver or kidney cancer.

The gene calls are TRBV12-5 and TRBJ1-2; TRBD1 aligns across 7 bases. V lost 3 bases and J lost 6; bases outside the gene matches: 10. This CDR3 has 15 amino acids. The germline V gene encodes CDR1 LGHNT and CDR2 FRNRAP. The CDR3 is CASGFTLEGANGYTF. As DNA, the CDR3 is TGTGCTAGTGGTTTTACTCTTGAGGGGGCGAATGGCTACACCTTC.

This clone was seen only once. J is TRBJ2-6 and V is TRBV4-1, with 9 bases fitting TRBD2. Germline V gene sequence: CDR1 MGHRA, CDR2 YSYEKL. This CDR3 contains 19 residues. J lost 1 base, V lost 4 bases, and 11 bases had no gene match. The CDR3 coding sequence is TGCGCCAGCAGCCGACTAGGAGTAGCGGGAGCTTCTGGGGCCAACGTCCTGACTTTC. It translates to CASSRLGVAGASGANVLTF.

This chain uses TRBV11-2 with TRBJ2-7, with 11 bases aligning to TRBD1. The CDR3 contains 14 residues. CDR1 is SGHAT, CDR2 FQNNGV, per germline. J lost 7 bases, V lost 5 bases, and 7 bases had no gene match. The CDR3 DNA follows: TGTGCCAGCAGCCTGGACAGGGGGCGCAGAGAGCAGTACTTC. This encodes CASSLDRGRREQYF.

The chain is built from TRBV6-6 and TRBJ2-3; no firm D call. This CDR3 region has 15 residues. With 3 bases removed from V and 1 base from J, the gap between germline ends came to 11 bases. Germline assignment: CDR1 MNHNY and CDR2 SVGAGI (reference sequence). CDR3 loop: CASSYGPLRTDTQYF. The CDR3 DNA reads as TGTGCCAGCAGTTATGGCCCCCTCCGCACAGATACGCAGTATTTT.

The chain recombines TRBV7-9 with TRBJ1-2, with 8 bases that match TRBD1. The germline V gene encodes CDR1 SEHNR and CDR2 FQNEAQ (reference sequence). The ends lost 6 bases at V and 4 bases at J; junction bases unmatched: 7. This CDR3 spans 14 amino acids. The CDR3 DNA sequence: TGTGCCAGCAGTCAGGGGGCAGTATTCTATGGCTACACCTTC. It codes for CASSQGAVFYGYTF.

V and J are TRBV7-9 and TRBJ2-5; D is possibly TRBD1 (5 bases). This CDR3 has 13 residues. Per germline, CDR1 SEHNR and CDR2 FQNEAQ (reference sequence). V gave up 5 bases and J gave up 6 bases, with 13 bases separating them. CDR3 DNA sequence: TGTGCCAGCAGCCAGGACACTTCTCAGACCCAGTACTTC. This translates into CASSQDTSQTQYF.

The chain links TRBV27 to TRBJ1-2, with TRBD1 identical over 8 bases. Germline V gene lookup returns CDR1 MNHEY and CDR2 SMNVEV (reference sequence). The V segment lost 3 bases and the J segment 6 bases; nucleotides outside the gene matches: 3. The CDR3 is 13 residues long. CDR3 residues: CASSFGQGHGYTF. CDR3 DNA sequence: TGTGCCAGCAGTTTCGGACAGGGACATGGCTACACCTTC.

The CDR3 is CASSQPGTSPSMRTDTQYF. CDR3 bases: TGTGCCAGCAGCCAACCCGGGACTAGCCCATCGATGCGCACAGATACGCAGTATTTT. The chain employs TRBV4-2 and TRBJ2-3; the match to TRBD2 covers 9 bases. Germline CDR1 is LGHNA and CDR2 is YNFKEQ. V was clipped by 2 bases and J by 1 base; unmatched bases: 13. The length of the CDR3 is 19 residues.

The chain is built from TRBV5-1 and TRBJ1-1; 8 positions agree with TRBD1. Trimming at V came to 0 bases and at J to 0 bases, leaving 7 bases not matched to a gene. The CDR3 totals 17 residues. Germline-derived CDR1 and CDR2 are SGHRS and YFSETQ. CDR3 coding DNA: TGCGCCAGCAGCTTGGTATACAGGGGGAGGGTGAACACTGAAGCTTTCTTT. Protein sequence: CASSLVYRGRVNTEAFF.

The chain links TRBV6-5 to TRBJ2-3, with D possibly TRBD1 on 6 matching bases. Germline assignment: CDR1 MNHEY and CDR2 SVGAGI. This CDR3 contains 15 residues. V was shortened by 2 bases and J by 3 bases, with 12 bases between the two germline ends. The CDR3 nucleotides read TGTGCCAGCAGTTACAGCGGCAGGGGAACAGATACGCAGTATTTT. It specifies CASSYSGRGTDTQYF.

CDR3 protein: CASSEVGAGGAEQYF. CDR3 in DNA: TGTGCCAGCAGTGAAGTAGGAGCGGGAGGGGCCGAGCAGTACTTC. This chain connects TRBV2 to TRBJ2-7; 10 bases agree with TRBD2. Trimming removed 1 base from V and 6 bases from J; junction bases left unmatched: 6. The CDR3 covers 15 residues. Germline V gene sequence: CDR1 SNHLY, CDR2 FYNNEI.

The genes are TRBV6-1 and TRBJ1-5; D gene unclear. CDR3 length equals 11 residues. Germline assignment: CDR1 MNHNS and CDR2 SASEGT. Trimming pared 9 bases from V and 9 bases from J, leaving 12 bases between. The CDR3 is CASTSGWPQHF. The CDR3 coding sequence is TGTGCCAGTACTAGTGGGTGGCCCCAGCATTTT.

The chain joins TRBV27 to TRBJ2-7; D gene unclear. V lost 0 bases and J 4 bases, leaving 10 bases between the germline ends. CDR1 is MNHEY and CDR2 is SMNVEV in the germline V gene (reference sequence). The CDR3 totals 14 residues. DNA for the CDR3: TGTGCCAGCAGTTTATCGGCAGGTTTGTACGAGCAGTACTTC. This translates into CASSLSAGLYEQYF.

The chain combines TRBV15 with TRBJ2-2; 7 nucleotides match TRBD1. The germline V gene has CDR1 LNHNV and CDR2 YYDKDF (reference sequence). The CDR3 runs 17 residues. Germline trimming cut 0 bases from V and 5 bases from J; bases unmatched to any gene: 9. The CDR3 nucleotides are TGTGCCACCAGCAGAGATCCCGGGACAGCGAGAACCGGGGAGCTGTTTTTT. Amino acids: CATSRDPGTARTGELFF. Drawing the rest from reference TRBV15 and TRBJ2-2, the complete variable domain is DAMVIQNPRYQVTQFGKPVTLSCSQTLNHNVMYWYQQKSSQAPKLLFHYYDKDFNNEADTPDNFQSRRPNTSFCFLDIRSPGLGDTAMYLCATSRDPGTARTGELFFGEGSRLTVL.

The chain is built from TRBV28 and TRBJ2-1, with D perhaps matching TRBD2 (6 bases). The CDR3 loop spans 20 amino acids. V lost 5 bases, J lost 0 bases, and 26 bases lay in between. CDR1 MDHEN and CDR2 SYDVKM come from the germline V gene. The CDR3 loop reads CASSHEPRRAELSSYNEQFF. The CDR3 coding sequence is TGTGCCAGCAGTCACGAGCCCAGGAGGGCCGAACTGAGCTCCTACAATGAGCAGTTCTTC.

The V gene is TRBV7-9, the J gene TRBJ1-4; TRBD1 is a possible D gene (6 bases). Trimming took off 5 bases at V and 3 bases at J, with 19 bases between the two ends. CDR3 length: 17 amino acids. Germline V gives CDR1 SEHNR, CDR2 FQNEAQ (reference sequence). The CDR3 protein is CASSPPGGGASNEKLFF. As DNA, the CDR3 is TGTGCCAGCAGCCCCCCGGGGGGGGGCGCGTCTAATGAAAAACTGTTTTTT.

This clone was seen a single time. The rearrangement links TRBV28 to TRBJ2-7, with 8 nucleotides matching TRBD1. In germline, CDR1 is MDHEN, CDR2 SYDVKM. The CDR3 spans 16 residues. J lost 7 bases, V lost 2 bases, and 13 bases had no gene match. Here the CDR3 reads CASSLRGQAFPREQYF. The CDR3 DNA is TGTGCCAGCAGTTTAAGGGGACAGGCCTTCCCGCGGGAGCAGTACTTC.

The chain uses TRBV5-6 and TRBJ2-7; 16 nucleotides align to TRBD2. The CDR3 spans 18 residues. Trimming cost V 3 bases and J 5 bases; bases outside gene matches: 11. Germline lookup yields CDR1 SGHDT and CDR2 YYEEEE. CDR3 in amino acids: CASSSPGLAGGLHHEQYF. In nucleotides, the CDR3 is TGTGCCAGCAGCTCCCCGGGACTAGCGGGGGGGCTTCACCACGAGCAGTACTTC.

This chain connects TRBV6-5 to TRBJ1-1; D is possibly TRBD1 (5 bases). Trimming cost V 6 bases and J 7 bases, with 15 bases left between them. Germline V lookup: CDR1 MNHEY, CDR2 SVGAGI. The CDR3 consists of 13 residues. CDR3 DNA sequence: TGTGCCAGCAGGTTAATTGGGGGGGGTGAAGCTTTCTTT. It codes for CASRLIGGGEAFF.

This chain uses TRBV2 with TRBJ1-1; 7 positions agree with TRBD1. The CDR3 covers 17 residues. CDR1 is SNHLY, CDR2 FYNNEI, per germline. V lost 5 bases to trimming and J lost 3 bases; unmatched junction nucleotides: 15. CDR3 amino acids: CASSYRTLRQGDTEAFF. CDR3 in DNA: TGTGCCAGCAGTTACCGCACTCTTAGACAGGGTGACACTGAAGCTTTCTTT. The full variable domain, with the rest looked up from reference TRBV2 and TRBJ1-1, is EPEVTQTPSHQVTQMGQEVILRCVPISNHLYFYWYRQILGQKVEFLVSFYNNEISEKSEIFDDQFSVERPDGSNFTLKIRSTKLEDSAMYFCASSYRTLRQGDTEAFFGQGTRLTVV.

This clone was recorded only once. The chain joins TRBV2 to TRBJ1-5; D gene unclear. The CDR3 extends over 13 amino acids. V was shortened by 3 bases and J by 1 base, with 4 bases between the two germline ends. Germline CDR1 reads SNHLY; CDR2 reads FYNNEI. The CDR3 protein is CASSDESNQPQHF. For the CDR3, the DNA is TGTGCCAGCAGTGACGAGAGCAATCAGCCCCAGCATTTT.

The chain recombines TRBV9 with TRBJ2-2; 9 bases agree with TRBD2. The length of the CDR3 is 14 residues. V lost 7 bases, J lost 7 bases, and 8 bases stayed unmatched. The V gene's germline CDR1 is SGDLS and CDR2 YYNGEE. The CDR3 nucleotides are TGTGCCAGCCGCGGGGGGGGCGATATCGGGGAGCTGTTTTTT. This gives the protein CASRGGGDIGELFF.

The chain uses TRBV7-9 and TRBJ1-1; 8 bases line up with TRBD1. V was pared by 6 bases and J by 0 bases, with 12 bases of the junction left unmatched. CDR3 size: 17 residues. CDR1 and CDR2 from the germline V gene are SEHNR and FQNEAQ (reference sequence). As DNA, the CDR3 is TGTGCCAGCAGAGAACTCAGGGGGCGCGGAATGAACACTGAAGCTTTCTTT. This sequence encodes CASRELRGRGMNTEAFF.

The chain couples TRBV19 to TRBJ2-7; 13 positions agree with TRBD2. V trimming: 4 bases; J trimming: 2 bases; junction bases outside the gene matches: 5. The length of the CDR3 is 16 residues. Germline V lookup: CDR1 LNHDA, CDR2 SQIVND (reference sequence). As DNA, the CDR3 is TGTGCCAGTAGTAGAGCTGGGACTAGCGGGACCTACGAGCAGTACTTC. Protein: CASSRAGTSGTYEQYF.

This clone was seen only a few times. Other DNA sequences in the same sample also yield this CDR3. The rearrangement joins TRBV19 to TRBJ2-1, with D tentatively TRBD1 or TRBD2 (5 bases each). Between the trimmed V and J ends, which lost 3 bases and 7 bases, there was a span of 16 bases. This CDR3 contains 15 residues. From germline, CDR1 is LNHDA and CDR2 SQIVND (reference sequence). The CDR3 reads CASSIGPLEGNEQFF. The DNA for the CDR3 is TGTGCCAGTAGTATCGGGCCCCTAGAGGGGAATGAGCAGTTCTTC.

This clone was found a few times. The chain links TRBV9 to TRBJ2-7; 9 bases are a match to TRBD2. V trimming: 0 bases; J trimming: 6 bases; junction bases outside the gene matches: 7. Germline V gene lookup returns CDR1 SGDLS and CDR2 YYNGEE. The CDR3 runs to 15 residues. In DNA form, the CDR3 reads TGTGCCAGCAGCGTAGGGGGGGCTAGCGGGATCGAGCAGTACTTC. Amino acids: CASSVGGASGIEQYF.

V is TRBV6-6 and J is TRBJ1-6, with D uncertain. Germline CDR1 and CDR2: MNHNY and SVGAGI (reference sequence). V lost 0 bases to trimming and J lost 6 bases, with 9 bases between them. This CDR3 has 15 residues. The CDR3 is CASSYSRSFNSPLHF. The CDR3 region has the DNA TGTGCCAGCAGTTACTCGAGGAGTTTTAATTCACCCCTCCACTTT.

The V gene is TRBV5-8, the J gene TRBJ1-2; D call uncertain. This CDR3 contains 15 residues. The germline CDR1 and CDR2 sequences are SGHTS and YDEGEE. The ends were cut back, 0 bases at V and 8 bases at J, with 17 bases in the middle. CDR3 nucleotides: TGTGCCAGCAGCTTGGGCCTCTATCCGAGTGGGGGCTACACCTTC. Residues: CASSLGLYPSGGYTF.

The chain combines TRBV7-3 with TRBJ2-7; D perhaps matches TRBD2 (6 bases). This CDR3 comprises 13 residues. The germline gives CDR1 SGHTA, CDR2 FQGTGA. V lost 3 bases and J 5 bases, leaving 11 bases between the germline ends. CDR3 bases: TGTGCCAGCAGCTTCGCCCCGGGAGACGAGCAGTACTTC. Protein sequence: CASSFAPGDEQYF.

The chain recombines TRBV19 with TRBJ2-7; TRBD2 is a possible D gene (5 bases). Trimming left V 3 bases short and J 3 bases short, with 12 bases between. Per germline, CDR1 LNHDA and CDR2 SQIVND (reference sequence). CDR3 length equals 14 residues. The CDR3 nucleotides read TGTGCCAGTAGTATCGGAGACGGGGACTACGAGCAGTACTTC. Residues: CASSIGDGDYEQYF. The whole variable domain, filled in from reference TRBV19 and TRBJ2-7, reads DGGITQSPKYLFRKEGQNVTLSCEQNLNHDAMYWYRQDPGQGLRLIYYSQIVNDFQKGDIAEGYSVSREKKESFPLTVTSAQKNPTAFYLCASSIGDGDYEQYFGPGTRLTVT.